These 20 T cell receptor beta chains share one sample of origin, sequenced in a study of long-term antiretroviral therapy in people with HIV. Runs used v3.0 of the immunoSEQ assay and were done at survey level. The protocol was immunoSEQ multiplex PCR, while the TCRdb copy is restricted to in-frame clones and leaves out a portion. The sample lists approximately 17,000 clones; 75% to 85% were seen once. The sequencing here drew on unsorted PBMCs, taken 0.1 years before starting antiretroviral therapy. The receptor set was obtained from a man aged 18 to 29 with HIV.

CDR3 sequence (DNA): TGCGCCAGCAGCCAGGGACTAGCGGGCGTCTACGAGCAGTACTTC. Translated: CASSQGLAGVYEQYF. J is TRBJ2-7 and V is TRBV4-3; the match to TRBD2 covers 12 bases. In germline, CDR1 is LGHNA, CDR2 YSLEER. V was clipped by 3 bases and J by 3 bases; unmatched bases: 3. The CDR3 is made up of 15 amino acids.

This clone came up once. J is TRBJ1-2 and V is TRBV2; D gene unclear. The germline V and J ends were trimmed by 7 bases and 5 bases, with 8 bases remaining between them. Germline V gives CDR1 SNHLY, CDR2 FYNNEI. The CDR3 runs to 11 residues. In DNA, the CDR3 is TGTGCCAGCATATACCTTTATGGCTACACCTTC. The encoded protein is CASIYLYGYTF.

V is TRBV9 and J is TRBJ2-2; D not resolved. The V and J ends lost 5 bases and 2 bases respectively, with 10 bases between them. This CDR3 has 14 amino acids. The germline V gene encodes CDR1 SGDLS and CDR2 YYNGEE. CDR3 region: CASSGGFNTGELFF. In nucleotides, the CDR3 is TGTGCCAGCAGTGGCGGTTTTAACACCGGGGAGCTGTTTTTT.

CDR3 DNA sequence: TGTGCCAGCAGTGAAGGTCCAGCTAGTTTTCGCTACACCTTC. This sequence encodes CASSEGPASFRYTF. The rearrangement uses TRBV2 and TRBJ1-2; D is unresolved. The CDR3 consists of 14 residues. CDR1 is SNHLY, CDR2 FYNNEI, per germline. Trimming took off 1 base at V and 9 bases at J, with 15 bases between the two ends. Full variable domain (missing parts from reference TRBV2 and TRBJ1-2): EPEVTQTPSHQVTQMGQEVILRCVPISNHLYFYWYRQILGQKVEFLVSFYNNEISEKSEIFDDQFSVERPDGSNFTLKIRSTKLEDSAMYFCASSEGPASFRYTFGSGTRLTVV.

This rearrangement joins TRBV7-2 to TRBJ2-1; maybe TRBD1 (6 bases). Trimming removed 5 bases at V and 0 bases at J, with 20 bases between. Germline values: CDR1 SGHTA, CDR2 FQGNSA. The CDR3 has 18 residues. As DNA, the CDR3 is TGTGCCAGCAGCGGGGTGGGGGACACCCTAAGCTCCTACAATGAGCAGTTCTTC. It codes for CASSGVGDTLSSYNEQFF.

This rearrangement joins TRBV5-4 to TRBJ2-1; D is ambiguous. Germline V gene lookup returns CDR1 SGHNT and CDR2 YYREEE (reference sequence). This CDR3 has 14 residues. V lost 2 bases and J 7 bases, leaving 13 bases between the germline ends. Here the CDR3 DNA reads TGTGCCAGCAGCTTAGTCTATTCTGGAAATGAGCAGTTCTTC. It translates to CASSLVYSGNEQFF.

The V gene is TRBV15, the J gene TRBJ2-7; the match to TRBD1 covers 7 bases. Germline values: CDR1 LNHNV, CDR2 YYDKDF (reference sequence). The V gene end was trimmed by 0 bases and the J gene end by 1 base; junction bases not matched to a gene: 3. This CDR3 is built from 15 residues. Written as DNA, the CDR3 is TGTGCCACCAGCAGAGACACACAGGGGTCCTACGAGCAGTACTTC. Encoded protein: CATSRDTQGSYEQYF.

In its sample, this clone was seen once. The chain carries TRBV7-2 and TRBJ2-5, with 9 bases identical to TRBD1. Germline CDR1 SGHTA, CDR2 FQGNSA. The CDR3 extends over 14 amino acids. V lost 2 bases to trimming and J lost 4 bases; unmatched junction nucleotides: 2. CDR3 region: CASSLSGQGETQYF. The CDR3 bases are TGTGCCAGCAGCTTATCGGGACAGGGAGAGACCCAGTACTTC. The full variable domain, in which reference TRBV7-2 and TRBJ2-5 provide the parts outside the CDR3, is GAGVSQSPSNKVTEKGKDVELRCDPISGHTALYWYRQSLGQGLEFLIYFQGNSAPDKSGLPSDRFSAERTGGSVSTLTIQRTQQEDSAVYLCASSLSGQGETQYFGPGTRLLVL.

This clone was observed a few times. The CDR3 region has the DNA TGTGCCAGCAGTTCCAATCTAGCGGGAGGGTCCTACGAGCAGTACTTC. Its protein product is CASSSNLAGGSYEQYF. V and J are TRBV7-8 and TRBJ2-7, with 12 bases aligning to TRBD2. The germline CDR1 and CDR2 sequences are SGHVS and FQNEAQ. J gave up 1 base and V 6 bases, and 7 bases lay outside the gene matches. The CDR3 totals 16 residues.

The chain couples TRBV7-7 to TRBJ2-5; no reliable D call. V lost 0 bases, J lost 1 base, and 6 bases lay in between. Germline CDR1 reads SSHAT; CDR2 reads FNYEAQ (reference sequence). The CDR3 is 14 amino acids. CDR3 protein: CASSLAWAQETQYF. The CDR3 DNA reads as TGTGCCAGCAGCTTAGCTTGGGCCCAAGAGACCCAGTACTTC.

J is TRBJ1-1 and V is TRBV9, with a tentative D call TRBD1 (6 bases). This CDR3 has 14 residues. Germline V gene lookup returns CDR1 SGDLS and CDR2 YYNGEE. Trimming took 2 bases from V and 4 from J, leaving 12 bases between them. In nucleotides, the CDR3 is TGTGCCAGCAGCGTGAGGGGGGCCCGCACTGAAGCTTTCTTT. Translating gives CASSVRGARTEAFF.

The rearrangement uses TRBV19 and TRBJ2-1; the D is unclear. V shed 6 bases and J shed 8 bases, with 11 bases lying between them. Germline lookup yields CDR1 LNHDA and CDR2 SQIVND (reference sequence). The length of the CDR3 is 12 residues. The CDR3 nucleotides are TGTGCCAGTAGCATCACTGGGGATGAGCAGTTCTTC. Amino acid sequence: CASSITGDEQFF. The entire variable domain, with the rest obtained from reference TRBV19 and TRBJ2-1, is as follows: DGGITQSPKYLFRKEGQNVTLSCEQNLNHDAMYWYRQDPGQGLRLIYYSQIVNDFQKGDIAEGYSVSREKKESFPLTVTSAQKNPTAFYLCASSITGDEQFFGPGTRLTVL.

The J gene is TRBJ2-5, the V gene TRBV5-1; 14 nucleotides agree with TRBD2. Germline values: CDR1 SGHRS, CDR2 YFSETQ. The length of the CDR3 is 18 residues. V lost 4 bases and J lost 5; bases outside the gene matches: 13. The CDR3 bases are TGCGCCAGCAGCCTATCGACTAGCGGGGGGGCTTTTATCGAGACCCAGTACTTC. Translated, it gives CASSLSTSGGAFIETQYF. Drawing the rest from reference TRBV5-1 and TRBJ2-5, the complete variable domain is KAGVTQTPRYLIKTRGQQVTLSCSPISGHRSVSWYQQTPGQGLQFLFEYFSETQRNKGNFPGRFSGRQFSNSRSEMNVSTLELGDSALYLCASSLSTSGGAFIETQYFGPGTRLLVL.

The chain has TRBV7-8 and TRBJ2-3; tentative D call: TRBD1 (5 bases). V lost 0 bases and J lost 4, with 17 bases in between. The length of the CDR3 is 17 residues. CDR1 is SGHVS, CDR2 FQNEAQ, per germline. CDR3 bases: TGTGCCAGCAGCTTAGCTGGCAGGGCGGTGGTGGCAGATACGCAGTATTTT. It encodes CASSLAGRAVVADTQYF.

In its sample, this clone was seen once. This rearrangement joins TRBV25-1 to TRBJ2-5, with TRBD2 matching over 7 bases. CDR1 MGHDK and CDR2 SYGVNS come from the germline V gene. This CDR3 contains 14 residues. The V segment lost 8 bases and the J segment 4 bases; nucleotides outside the gene matches: 10. The CDR3: CASFTSGGTETQYF. The CDR3 nucleotides are TGTGCCAGCTTCACTTCGGGGGGAACAGAGACCCAGTACTTC.

This clone was counted a single time. CDR3 residues: CASSERLGQNTEAFF. The CDR3 bases are TGTGCCAGCAGTGAAAGGTTGGGACAGAACACTGAAGCTTTCTTT. The chain couples TRBV6-1 to TRBJ1-1, with D tentatively TRBD1 (6 bases). With 2 bases removed from V and 1 base from J, the gap between germline ends came to 11 bases. The CDR3 extends over 15 amino acids. The germline V gene has CDR1 MNHNS and CDR2 SASEGT.

This chain connects TRBV7-6 to TRBJ2-7, with no clear D. This CDR3 contains 14 residues. From germline, CDR1 is SGHVS and CDR2 FNYEAQ. V gave up 5 bases and J gave up 6 bases, with 17 bases separating them. Here the CDR3 reads CASSQDDRAVEQYF. The CDR3 DNA follows: TGTGCCAGCAGCCAAGACGACCGGGCGGTCGAGCAGTACTTC.

This rearrangement joins TRBV6-5 to TRBJ2-7; 11 bases map to TRBD1. This CDR3 has 14 amino acids. The germline V gene encodes CDR1 MNHEY and CDR2 SVGAGI. V lost 4 bases to trimming and J lost 4 bases; unmatched junction nucleotides: 3. The CDR3: CASSFGTGGYEQYF. DNA of the CDR3: TGTGCCAGCAGTTTTGGGACAGGGGGTTACGAGCAGTACTTC.

As concerns this clone: Other DNA variants within this sample encode the same CDR3. This chain uses TRBV6-5 with TRBJ1-4; D may be TRBD1 (5 bases). Per the germline V gene, CDR1 is MNHEY and CDR2 is SVGAGI. The CDR3 loop spans 16 amino acids. The V end lost 2 bases, the J end lost 1 base, and 11 bases lay between the germline ends. The chain's CDR3 is CASSYQGGITNEKLFF. In nucleotides, the CDR3 is TGTGCCAGCAGTTACCAGGGAGGAATAACTAATGAAAAACTGTTTTTT.

The chain combines TRBV15 with TRBJ1-1; D is unclear. Between the trimmed V and J ends, which lost 1 base and 11 bases, there was a span of 14 bases. This CDR3 has 13 residues. Germline V gives CDR1 LNHNV, CDR2 YYDKDF (reference sequence). CDR3 DNA sequence: TGTGCCACCAGCAGAGCCCAGCAGGTTATGGCTTTCTTT. The encoded protein is CATSRAQQVMAFF.